The clone carrying this T cell receptor beta chain showed up many times. Its antigen is not known. This sample stems from a study of blood T cells in healthy people across ages. The CDR3 loop spans 13 amino acids. Germline loops: CDR1 SGHTS, CDR2 YDEGEE. V lost 4 bases, J lost 5 bases, and 10 bases lay in between. Study results and limitations: Unknown donor CMV status possibly confounded expanded clonotype changes.

Using a J-beta primer mix together with a sample-barcoded 5' primer, a second PCR was run for roughly 6 to 11 cycles. Each CDR3 protein gets one entry after TCRdb re-called the 5' RACE reads with MiXCR. The table shows approximately 900,000 distinct CDR3 sequences, with approximately 49% occurring only once. V gene TRBV5-8 combines with J gene TRBJ1-5; D unclear. The TCR was taken from a man aged 25-45 years in good health. Sequences were obtained from blood. CDR3 amino acids: CASSAGGDQPQHF. The CDR3 nucleotides are TGTGCCAGCAGCGCAGGCGGAGATCAGCCCCAGCATTTT.